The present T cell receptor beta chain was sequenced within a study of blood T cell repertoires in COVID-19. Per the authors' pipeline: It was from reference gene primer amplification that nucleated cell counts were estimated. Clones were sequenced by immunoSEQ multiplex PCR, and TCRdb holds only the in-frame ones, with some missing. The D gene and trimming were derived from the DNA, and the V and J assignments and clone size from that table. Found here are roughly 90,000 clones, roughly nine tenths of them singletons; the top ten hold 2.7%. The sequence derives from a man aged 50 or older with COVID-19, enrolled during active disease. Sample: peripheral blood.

Here the CDR3 DNA reads TGTGCCACCAGTCGACAGGGGACAGATACGCAGTATTTT. Translating gives CATSRQGTDTQYF. This chain uses TRBV24-1 with TRBJ2-3; TRBD1 agrees at 8 bases. Trimming cost V 6 bases and J 3 bases; bases outside gene matches: 1. Germline lookup yields CDR1 KGHDR and CDR2 SFDVKD. This CDR3 has 13 residues.